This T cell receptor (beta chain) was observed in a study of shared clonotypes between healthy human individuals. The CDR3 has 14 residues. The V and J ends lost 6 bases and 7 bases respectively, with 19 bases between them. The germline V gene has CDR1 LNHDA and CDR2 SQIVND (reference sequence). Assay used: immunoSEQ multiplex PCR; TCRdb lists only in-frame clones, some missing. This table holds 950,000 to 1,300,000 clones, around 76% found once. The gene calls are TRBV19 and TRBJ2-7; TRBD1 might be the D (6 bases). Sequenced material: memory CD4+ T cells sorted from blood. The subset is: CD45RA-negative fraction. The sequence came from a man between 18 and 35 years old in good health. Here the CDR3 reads CASRQTGRGYEQYF. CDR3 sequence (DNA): TGTGCCAGTAGGCAGACAGGAAGAGGGTATGAGCAGTACTTC.